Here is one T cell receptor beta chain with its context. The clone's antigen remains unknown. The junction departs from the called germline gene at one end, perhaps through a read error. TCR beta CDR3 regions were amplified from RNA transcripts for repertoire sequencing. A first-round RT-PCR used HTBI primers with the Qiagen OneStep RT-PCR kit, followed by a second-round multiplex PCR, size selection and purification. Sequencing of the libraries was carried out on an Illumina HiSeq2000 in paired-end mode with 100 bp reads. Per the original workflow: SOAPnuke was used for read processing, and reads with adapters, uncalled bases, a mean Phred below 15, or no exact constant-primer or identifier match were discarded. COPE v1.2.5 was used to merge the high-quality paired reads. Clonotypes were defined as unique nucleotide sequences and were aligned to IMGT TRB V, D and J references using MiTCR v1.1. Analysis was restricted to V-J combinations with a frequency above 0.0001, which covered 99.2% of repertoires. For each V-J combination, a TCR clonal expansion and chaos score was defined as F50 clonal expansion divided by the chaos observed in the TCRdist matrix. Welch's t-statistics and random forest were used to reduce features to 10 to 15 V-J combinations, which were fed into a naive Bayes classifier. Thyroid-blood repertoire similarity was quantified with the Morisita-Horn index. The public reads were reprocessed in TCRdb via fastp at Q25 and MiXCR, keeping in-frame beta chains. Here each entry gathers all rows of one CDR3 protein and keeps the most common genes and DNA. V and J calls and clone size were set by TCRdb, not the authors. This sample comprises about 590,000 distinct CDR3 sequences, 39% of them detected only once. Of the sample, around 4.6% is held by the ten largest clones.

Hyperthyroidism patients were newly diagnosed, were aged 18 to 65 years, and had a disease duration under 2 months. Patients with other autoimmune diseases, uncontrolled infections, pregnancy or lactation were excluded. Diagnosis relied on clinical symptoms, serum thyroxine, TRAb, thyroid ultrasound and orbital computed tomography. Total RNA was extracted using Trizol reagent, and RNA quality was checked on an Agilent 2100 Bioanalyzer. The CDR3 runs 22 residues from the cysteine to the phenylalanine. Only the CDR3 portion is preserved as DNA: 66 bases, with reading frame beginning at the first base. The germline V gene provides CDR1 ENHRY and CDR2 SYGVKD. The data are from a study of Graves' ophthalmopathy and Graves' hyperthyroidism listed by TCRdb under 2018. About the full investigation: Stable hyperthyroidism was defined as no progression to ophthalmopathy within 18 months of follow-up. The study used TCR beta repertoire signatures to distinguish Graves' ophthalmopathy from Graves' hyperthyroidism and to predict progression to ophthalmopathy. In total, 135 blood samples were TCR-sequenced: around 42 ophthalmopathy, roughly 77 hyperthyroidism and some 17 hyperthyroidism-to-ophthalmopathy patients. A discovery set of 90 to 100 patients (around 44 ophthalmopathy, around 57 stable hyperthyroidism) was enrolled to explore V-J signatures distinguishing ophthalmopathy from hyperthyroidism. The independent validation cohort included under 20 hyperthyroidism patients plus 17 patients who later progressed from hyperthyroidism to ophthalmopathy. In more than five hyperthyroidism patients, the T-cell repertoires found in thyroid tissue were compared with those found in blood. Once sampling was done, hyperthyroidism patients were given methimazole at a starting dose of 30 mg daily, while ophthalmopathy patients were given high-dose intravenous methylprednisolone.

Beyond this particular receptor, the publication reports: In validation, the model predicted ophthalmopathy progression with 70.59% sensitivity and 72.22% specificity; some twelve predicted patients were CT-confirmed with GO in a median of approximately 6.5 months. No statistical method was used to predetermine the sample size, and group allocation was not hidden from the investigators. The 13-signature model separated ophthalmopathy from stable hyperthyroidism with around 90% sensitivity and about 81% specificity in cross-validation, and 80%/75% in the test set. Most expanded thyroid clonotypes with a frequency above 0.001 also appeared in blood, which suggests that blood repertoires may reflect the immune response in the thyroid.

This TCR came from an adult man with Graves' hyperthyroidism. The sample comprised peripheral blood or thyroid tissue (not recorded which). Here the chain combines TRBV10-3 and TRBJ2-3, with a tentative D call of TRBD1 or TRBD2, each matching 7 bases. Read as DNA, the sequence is TGTGCCAGCAGTGACCTTTCGCTCGGGACAGCCGTAACTCTAGCGGTTGCTGATACGCAGTATTTT. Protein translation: CASSDLSLGTAVTLAVADTQYF.